These T cell receptor beta chains were read from a single sample in a study of beta chain features in type 1 diabetes. TCRdb keeps only in-frame clones here, not all; method: immunoSEQ multiplex PCR. The table shows over 650,000 clones, with over 13% occurring only once. Material: naive CD4+ T cells from blood. The receptors here all came from a man younger than 35 with type 1 diabetes. The CDR3 runs from the conserved cysteine through the conserved F or W. D genes are given only for firm matches. The listing skips clone size in some rows; elsewhere it reads once, few, many or a size class.

D gene | V gene | clone size | CDR3 protein
TRBD1 | TRBV25-1 | few | CASSGTGPNEQFF
NA | TRBV30 | few | CAWSVHNTGELFF
TRBD2 | TRBV4-1 | NA | CASSRMTSGRANEQFF
NA | TRBV6-6 | NA | CASSFQGSRSNQPQHF
NA | TRBV2 | few | CASSERGARNQPQHF
TRBD2 | TRBV18 | NA | CASSPTSGSTDTQYF
TRBD2 | TRBV30 | few | CAGTPSGSLTDTQYF
TRBD2 | TRBV5-6 | NA | CASSLTSGGHQETQYF
NA | TRBV5-1 | few | CASSVAAAYNEQFF
TRBD1 | TRBV7-9 | NA | CASSPPGGAPGNTIYF
NA | TRBV7-2 | NA | CASSVEGEQYF
TRBD1 | TRBV4-1 | few | CASSLRQGEGEAFF
TRBD1 | TRBV7-2 | few | CASSPDRGGQPQHF
NA | TRBV14 | NA | CASSQDPDQPQHF
NA | TRBV7-9 | few | CASSFNGGEDTQYF
NA | TRBV19 | few | CASTTSPGANVLTF
TRBD1 | TRBV15 | NA | CATSPRGWGSGRINEQFF
NA | TRBV30 | NA | CAWNFGGRGGYTF
NA | TRBV19 | NA | CASSMGRQETQYF
TRBD1 | TRBV28 | NA | CASRSGTGDEQYF
NA | TRBV5-6 | few | CASSPGGGLYNEQFF
NA | TRBV5-1 | few | CASSLSGSGETQYF
NA | TRBV30 | once | CAWSVHGEGQPQHF
NA | TRBV7-9 | NA | CASSLGRDTQYF
TRBD1 | TRBV10-3 | few | CAISELTGGAYEQYF
NA | TRBV9 | NA | CASSPVTGYSQETQYF
NA | TRBV28 | few | CASSPLTASPYEQYF
NA | TRBV2 | few | CASRQSNQPQHF
NA | TRBV30 | NA | CALSGHSYTF
TRBD2 | TRBV5-4 | NA | CASSLISGGTTDTQYF
NA | TRBV30 | few | CAWSVGSPPDTQYF
NA | TRBV2 | few | CASSETGYEQYF
NA | TRBV7-2 | NA | CASSLAGLFDEQFF
TRBD1 | TRBV11-1 | few | CASSFGTGAREQYF
NA | TRBV11-2 | NA | CASSPPRYEQYF
NA | TRBV30 | NA | CAWSVGVGDHNEQFF
NA | TRBV2 | few | CASSEEGYNEQFF
NA | TRBV5-4 | few | CASSLNSGRSYNEQFF
TRBD1 | TRBV18 | few | CASSPSSGTGYNEQFF
TRBD1 | TRBV7-3 | NA | CASSPDRDTYEQYF
NA | TRBV30 | few | CAWSVARSQPQHF
TRBD1 | TRBV7-9 | NA | CASSKRRRGLQDTQYF
TRBD2 | TRBV9 | NA | CASSVGPSGTDTQYF
NA | TRBV14 | few | CASSLQGLSYEQYF
TRBD1 | TRBV18 | NA | CASSFDRGPYEQYF
TRBD2 | TRBV15 | NA | CATSEAGVGQYF
TRBD1 | TRBV6-5 | NA | CASMDRPLSGGYTF
NA | TRBV6-4 | NA | CASSERIPTDTQYF
NA | TRBV5-4 | few | CASSLANSGGQETQYF
NA | TRBV7-2 | few | CASTLMGGGGTDTQYF
NA | TRBV30 | few | CAWSVGHSYNSPLHF
TRBD1 | TRBV7-9 | NA | CASSFDRAGTGGRDTQYF
NA | TRBV29-1 | NA | CSVRGAGTEAFF
NA | TRBV5-4 | NA | CASSLAWVDNYGYTF
TRBD1 | TRBV9 | NA | CASSVAQTGYNEQFF